This T cell receptor (beta chain) originates from a study of blood T cell repertoires in COVID-19. CDR3 size: 13 residues. V was clipped by 3 bases and J by 7 bases, with 13 bases between them. Per germline, CDR1 MDHEN and CDR2 SYDVKM. In the study's own analysis: Counts of nucleated cells, estimated from reference gene primer amplification, were obtained. Using immunoSEQ multiplex PCR, the repertoire was profiled, and TCRdb retains in-frame clones only, with some absent. The V and J calls and the clone size are those of that table, but D and trimming were determined from the DNA. The sample contains 300,000 to 400,000 clones, 88% of which appear only once.

Sequences were obtained from PBMCs or T cells enriched from blood (not recorded which). This sequence was found in a woman younger than 45 with acute COVID-19. The chain joins TRBV28 to TRBJ2-7, with D perhaps TRBD1 (5 bases). In nucleotides, the CDR3 is TGTGCCAGCAGTTTGGGCAGGGTTGAAGAGCAGTACTTC. Translated, it gives CASSLGRVEEQYF.